A single sample gave rise to the 26 T cell receptor beta chains below, sequenced in a study of blood T cell repertoires in COVID-19. Only in-frame clones appear in the TCRdb table, and some are missing; sequencing was by immunoSEQ multiplex PCR. The sample records 150,000 or so clones, about nine tenths being singletons. The sequenced sample was peripheral blood. These receptors originate from a man aged 25-45 years with COVID-19, enrolled during active disease.

This sequence joins TRBV7-9 and TRBJ2-5; a possible D gene is TRBD1 (6 bases). This CDR3 contains 14 residues. V gave up 7 bases and J gave up 5 bases, with 17 bases separating them. Looked up from germline, CDR1 is SEHNR and CDR2 is FQNEAQ (reference sequence). For the CDR3, the DNA is TGTGCCAGCAACGCCGACAGGTCTGGGGAGACCCAGTACTTC. This translates into CASNADRSGETQYF.

Remarks on this clone: Other DNA sequences in this sample translate to the same CDR3. The genes are TRBV18 and TRBJ1-2; D gene unclear. The CDR3 length is 13 residues. The germline V gene encodes CDR1 KGHSH and CDR2 LQKENI. The V end was cut by 3 bases, the J end by 1 base, with 6 bases between. CDR3 protein: CASSPGGNYGYTF. The CDR3 DNA reads as TGTGCCAGCTCACCCGGTGGTAACTATGGCTACACCTTC.

This clone was counted once. J is TRBJ2-1 and V is TRBV5-4, with 8 bases aligning to TRBD1. The trim removed 1 base at V and 6 bases at J, leaving 12 bases unmatched. The CDR3 has 17 residues. The germline gives CDR1 SGHNT, CDR2 YYREEE (reference sequence). The CDR3 nucleotides are TGTGCCAGCAGCTTGTTGTCAGGGGGCATGGGCGTCAATGAGCAGTTCTTC. It yields the protein CASSLLSGGMGVNEQFF.

This clone was counted only a few times. The chain has TRBV7-3 and TRBJ2-7, with D possibly TRBD1 on 6 matching bases. The CDR3 covers 14 residues. Per the germline V gene, CDR1 is SGHTA and CDR2 is FQGTGA. V was pared by 5 bases and J by 3 bases, with 14 bases between. This CDR3 reads CASSPPRGDYEQYF. The CDR3 DNA follows: TGTGCCAGCAGCCCCCCCAGGGGAGACTACGAGCAGTACTTC.

In DNA form, the CDR3 reads TGTGCCAGCAGTCCCGGGAACACTGAAGCTTTCTTT. It yields the protein CASSPGNTEAFF. The chain has TRBV27 and TRBJ1-1; D gene unclear. V lost 5 bases and J lost 1, with 5 bases in between. Germline values: CDR1 MNHEY, CDR2 SMNVEV (reference sequence). This CDR3 is built from 12 residues.

The rearrangement uses TRBV4-3 and TRBJ2-7, with 12 bases aligning to TRBD2. The CDR3 extends over 14 amino acids. Unmatched junction bases numbered 4, after V lost 4 bases and J lost 6 bases. The germline CDR1 and CDR2 sequences are LGHNA and YSLEER. CDR3 sequence reads: CASSPRLAGVEQYF. Written as DNA, the CDR3 is TGCGCCAGCAGCCCCCGACTAGCGGGAGTCGAGCAGTACTTC.

The chain recombines TRBV30 with TRBJ2-7, with 7 bases that match TRBD2. Germline V gene sequence: CDR1 GTSNPN, CDR2 SVGIG (reference sequence). Germline trimming cut 3 bases from V and 1 base from J; bases unmatched to any gene: 15. The CDR3 length is 17 residues. The CDR3, as DNA: TGTGCCTGGAGAAAACCGGGACTAAGCTCCGGGTCCTACGAGCAGTACTTC. Protein product: CAWRKPGLSSGSYEQYF.

The V and J genes are TRBV28 and TRBJ2-7, with D perhaps matching TRBD1 (6 bases). This CDR3 has 13 residues. The V and J ends lost 5 bases and 6 bases respectively, with 14 bases between them. The V gene's germline CDR1 is MDHEN and CDR2 SYDVKM. CDR3 protein: CASSLSTGLEQYF. The CDR3 DNA reads TGTGCCAGCAGTCTATCGACAGGTCTCGAGCAGTACTTC.

The chain combines TRBV9 with TRBJ2-2; TRBD1 aligns across 7 bases. This CDR3 is 17 amino acids long. From germline, CDR1 is SGDLS and CDR2 YYNGEE. J was trimmed by 0 bases and V by 0 bases; bases with no gene match: 5. CDR3 DNA: TGTGCCAGCAGCGTAGAAGGGGGCGGAACGAACACCGGGGAGCTGTTTTTT. Amino acids: CASSVEGGGTNTGELFF.

The V call is TRBV10-3, the J call TRBJ2-7; 7 bases align to TRBD1. Per the germline V gene, CDR1 is ENHRY and CDR2 is SYGVKD. The ends lost 5 bases at V and 2 bases at J; junction bases unmatched: 3. This CDR3 contains 13 residues. The CDR3: CAISMGQTYEQYF. The CDR3 DNA reads as TGTGCCATCAGTATGGGACAGACCTACGAGCAGTACTTC.

The J gene is TRBJ1-2, the V gene TRBV4-3; 9 bases are shared with TRBD1. J lost 7 bases, V lost 1 base, and 13 bases had no gene match. CDR1 is LGHNA and CDR2 is YSLEER in the germline V gene. The CDR3 is 17 residues long. CDR3 sequence: CASSQGGGTGWGGGYTF. The DNA for the CDR3 is TGCGCCAGCAGCCAAGGCGGGGGGACAGGGTGGGGCGGTGGCTACACCTTC.

This rearrangement joins TRBV3-1 (or the pseudogene TRBV3-2) to TRBJ2-3; D is uncertain. V was cut by 3 bases and J by 2 bases, with 3 bases left in between. The CDR3 is 12 amino acids. Germline V lookup: CDR1 LGHDT, CDR2 YNNKEL (reference sequence). The DNA for the CDR3 is TGTGCCAGCAGCCACTACACAGATACGCAGTATTTT. This encodes CASSHYTDTQYF.

V is TRBV29-1 and J is TRBJ2-7, with D possibly TRBD2 on 6 matching bases. Looked up from germline, CDR1 is SQVTM and CDR2 is ANQGSEA. CDR3 length: 14 residues. The V gene lost 1 base and the J gene lost 0 bases, with 10 bases spanning the gap. The CDR3: CSVEVGSHSYEQYF. In DNA, the CDR3 is TGCAGCGTTGAAGTCGGGAGCCACTCCTACGAGCAGTACTTC.

This chain connects TRBV6-2 or TRBV6-3 to TRBJ2-3; TRBD1 agrees at 10 bases. CDR1 and CDR2 from the germline V gene are MNHEY and SVGEGT. This CDR3 comprises 16 residues. V lost 2 bases and J lost 4; bases outside the gene matches: 6. The CDR3 spells CASSYQTGGASDTQYF. CDR3 nucleotides: TGTGCCAGCAGTTACCAGACAGGGGGCGCCTCAGATACGCAGTATTTT.

The CDR3 nucleotides read TGTGCCACCAGTGATTTTACGTCACCGGGGGGCATCAGTGAGACCCAGTACTTC. As protein: CATSDFTSPGGISETQYF. V usage is TRBV24-1 and J usage is TRBJ2-5; possible D gene TRBD2, 7 bases. The V end was cut by 1 base, the J end by 5 bases, with 22 bases between. The CDR3 consists of 18 residues. Germline loops: CDR1 KGHDR, CDR2 SFDVKD.

The V and J genes are TRBV2 and TRBJ1-1; 9 nucleotides agree with TRBD1. The ends lost 6 bases at V and 4 bases at J; junction bases unmatched: 6. Germline lookup yields CDR1 SNHLY and CDR2 FYNNEI. The CDR3 contains 14 residues. DNA for the CDR3: TGTGCCAGCAGGACGGAGACAGGGGGCACTGAAGCTTTCTTT. This gives the protein CASRTETGGTEAFF.

The chain recombines TRBV4-3 with TRBJ2-3; 9 bases align to TRBD2. The CDR3 is 16 residues long. Trimming removed 5 bases from V and 0 bases from J; junction bases left unmatched: 6. Germline CDR1 LGHNA, CDR2 YSLEER. CDR3 sequence (DNA): TGCGCCAGCAGCTCCTTAGCGGGGGCTAGCACAGATACGCAGTATTTT. Translation: CASSSLAGASTDTQYF.

V and J are TRBV19 and TRBJ1-2, with D unclear. The CDR3 runs 13 residues. Trimming took 2 bases from V and 7 from J, leaving 11 bases between them. Per the germline V gene, CDR1 is LNHDA and CDR2 is SQIVND (reference sequence). The CDR3 bases are TGTGCCAGTAGTATAAAGGTGGAGGTTGGCTACACCTTC. It is translated as CASSIKVEVGYTF.

The genes are TRBV24-1 and TRBJ1-5; D is ambiguous. This CDR3 has 15 residues. The V gene lost 5 bases and the J gene lost 5 bases, with 15 bases spanning the gap. The germline CDR1 and CDR2 sequences are KGHDR and SFDVKD. The CDR3 spells CATSGSHGGYQPQHF. The CDR3 region has the DNA TGTGCCACCAGTGGTTCGCATGGCGGTTATCAGCCCCAGCATTTT.

The genes are TRBV19 and TRBJ1-2; TRBD1 aligns across 7 bases. Looked up from germline, CDR1 is LNHDA and CDR2 is SQIVND (reference sequence). The CDR3 runs 14 residues. After removal of 10 bases from V and 3 bases from J, the junction contained 11 bases not matched to a gene. CDR3: CATHEGQTYYGYTF. Here the CDR3 DNA reads TGTGCCACGCACGAGGGACAGACCTACTATGGCTACACCTTC.

V gene TRBV7-9 combines with J gene TRBJ2-7; D gene unclear. The ends were cut back, 5 bases at V and 0 bases at J, with 8 bases in the middle. Germline values: CDR1 SEHNR, CDR2 FQNEAQ (reference sequence). This CDR3 spans 13 amino acids. CDR3 coding DNA: TGTGCCAGCAGCCGAGCTAGCTCCTACGAGCAGTACTTC. Protein product: CASSRASSYEQYF.

This rearrangement joins TRBV14 to TRBJ2-2; TRBD2 matches 14 bases. The CDR3 spans 18 residues. Germline lookup yields CDR1 SGHDN and CDR2 FVKESK. Trimming took 2 bases from V and 6 from J; bases not matched to a gene: 8. The CDR3 nucleotides read TGTGCCAGCAGCCAAACCGGGACTAGCGGGAGTAGGGCCGGGGAGCTGTTTTTT. Encoded protein: CASSQTGTSGSRAGELFF.

The rearrangement links TRBV11-3 to TRBJ2-7; TRBD2 might be the D (6 bases). The V end lost 0 bases, the J end lost 7 bases, and 7 bases lay between the germline ends. Germline V CDR1 and CDR2: SGHNT, YENEEA. The CDR3 runs 12 residues. CDR3 sequence (DNA): TGTGCCAGCAGCTTAGATGCGGGGGAGCAGTACTTC. The encoded protein is CASSLDAGEQYF.

J is TRBJ2-1 and V is TRBV25-1, with TRBD1 identical over 7 bases. Germline-derived CDR1 and CDR2 are MGHDK and SYGVNS. CDR3 length: 15 amino acids. J gave up 13 bases and V 3 bases, and 15 bases lay outside the gene matches. CDR3 nucleotides: TGTGCCAGCAGTGACCCGACAGGGATGACCCCGATTCAGTTCTTC. Its translation: CASSDPTGMTPIQFF.

The chain recombines TRBV2 with TRBJ1-1; D uncertain. V lost 2 bases, J lost 0 bases, and 22 bases lay in between. The CDR3 runs to 19 residues. Germline V gene lookup returns CDR1 SNHLY and CDR2 FYNNEI. The CDR3 DNA follows: TGTGCCAGCAGTGAATTGGTCGCGGTGGCCAGAAGACTGAACACTGAAGCTTTCTTT. This gives the protein CASSELVAVARRLNTEAFF. Using reference TRBV2 and TRBJ1-1 for the parts outside the CDR3, the full variable domain is EPEVTQTPSHQVTQMGQEVILRCVPISNHLYFYWYRQILGQKVEFLVSFYNNEISEKSEIFDDQFSVERPDGSNFTLKIRSTKLEDSAMYFCASSELVAVARRLNTEAFFGQGTRLTVV.

The DNA of the CDR3 is TGTGCCATCAGTAGGGGGAACAGGGGGAGTTCAAATCAGCCCCAGCATTTT. Its protein is CAISRGNRGSSNQPQHF. The chain employs TRBV10-3 and TRBJ1-5; 8 positions match TRBD1. The V gene's germline CDR1 is ENHRY and CDR2 SYGVKD. The CDR3 is 17 residues long. After removal of 5 bases from V and 4 bases from J, the junction contained 13 bases not matched to a gene.